Shown below are 7 T cell receptor beta chains from a single sample sequenced in a study of shared clonotypes between healthy human individuals (dated by TCRdb to about 2020). CD8 naive samples were CD45RO-negative cells positively selected for CCR7, giving a CD45RA+CCR7+ population that excluded TemRA cells. The receptor library was made with the immunoSEQ multiplex PCR assay. TCRdb obtained this table from immuneACCESS and retained in-frame rearrangements with V and J assigned. These tables miss some clones; where compared with another copy, unresolved V genes account for less than half of the shortfall, and the remainder is unexplained. In all, the sample holds 550,000 to 650,000 clones, and roughly 96% of those were seen once. The biggest ten clones account for less than 0.13% of the sample. Sequenced material: naive CD8+ T cells sorted from blood. In the paper's terms, the cell subset or site label means: CD45RA+CCR7+. The origin of the receptors is a woman aged 25 to 45 in good health.

The chain uses TRBV25-1 and TRBJ2-1, with D maybe TRBD1 (6 bases). The CDR3 sequence is 15 residues long. Per germline, CDR1 MGHDK and CDR2 SYGVNS. V lost 3 bases, J lost 7 bases, and 16 bases lay in between. DNA of the CDR3: TGTGCCAGCAGTGATCTGAGCAGGGGTGGGAATGAGCAGTTCTTC. Its protein is CASSDLSRGGNEQFF.

The V gene is TRBV7-6, the J gene TRBJ2-5, with D perhaps TRBD2 (5 bases). V was trimmed by 1 base and J by 1 base, leaving 7 bases between them. Germline CDR1 reads SGHVS; CDR2 reads FNYEAQ. The CDR3 is made up of 14 amino acids. CDR3 residues: CASSLGGAQETQYF. Here the CDR3 DNA reads TGTGCCAGCAGCTTAGGGGGAGCCCAAGAGACCCAGTACTTC.

The chain joins TRBV7-8 to TRBJ1-1; no clear D gene. Germline CDR1 is SGHVS and CDR2 is FQNEAQ. V was cut by 3 bases and J by 0 bases, with 5 bases left in between. This CDR3 has 13 amino acids. CDR3 sequence: CASSLYVNTEAFF. The CDR3 DNA reads TGTGCCAGCAGCTTGTACGTGAACACTGAAGCTTTCTTT.

The J gene is TRBJ2-7, the V gene TRBV5-1; weak D call: TRBD2 (7 bases). Looked up from germline, CDR1 is SGHRS and CDR2 is YFSETQ. V was cut by 4 bases and J by 5 bases, with 19 bases left in between. This CDR3 is built from 15 residues. In DNA, the CDR3 is TGCGCCAGCAGCCGAGGCCCACGGGGGGACAACGAGCAGTACTTC. It encodes CASSRGPRGDNEQYF.

The chain joins TRBV4-1 to TRBJ2-7, with D tentatively TRBD2 (5 bases). Germline loops: CDR1 MGHRA, CDR2 YSYEKL. CDR3 size: 17 residues. V shed 0 bases and J shed 0 bases, with 15 bases lying between them. The CDR3 sequence: CASSQDPWGESSYEQYF. The CDR3 bases are TGCGCCAGCAGCCAAGATCCCTGGGGAGAAAGCTCCTACGAGCAGTACTTC.

This chain links TRBV7-8 with TRBJ2-1; TRBD2 matches 7 bases. The germline gives CDR1 SGHVS, CDR2 FQNEAQ. V was pared by 2 bases and J by 8 bases, with 9 bases of the junction left unmatched. The CDR3 is 15 amino acids. CDR3 sequence: CASSLPSGRADEQFF. CDR3 DNA: TGTGCCAGCAGCTTACCCTCTGGGAGGGCCGATGAGCAGTTCTTC.

As to this clone: Other DNA sequences in this specimen translate into the identical CDR3. The genes are TRBV27 and TRBJ1-5; D remains unclear. The germline CDR1 and CDR2 sequences are MNHEY and SMNVEV (reference sequence). CDR3 size: 14 residues. V shed 2 bases and J shed 0 bases, with 5 bases lying between them. This chain's CDR3 is CASSLRNSNQPQHF. CDR3 sequence (DNA): TGTGCCAGCAGTTTAAGGAATAGCAATCAGCCCCAGCATTTT.